This T cell receptor (beta chain) is from a study of breast tumors, draining lymph nodes, adjacent tissues. General observations from the study: Compared with lymph nodes, tumors were less diverse; compared with nontumor tissue, more. Findings are consistent with lymph node origin and intratumoral expansion of most tumor T cells.

About this clonotype itself: Its antigen is still unknown. This may arise from a read error, as a much more abundant clone is one base away.

Breast cancer patients provided tissue from their axillary draining lymph nodes. In TCRdb, the multiplex PCR reads were re-called with MiXCR into one record per CDR3 protein. The table records about 300,000 distinct CDR3 sequences, more than 30% of them present only once. The CDR3 covers 14 residues. V was shortened by 3 bases and J by 6 bases, with 16 bases between the two germline ends. CDR1 and CDR2 (germline): SGHDT, YYEEEE. Sequences were obtained from axillary lymph node tissue. V is TRBV5-6 and J is TRBJ2-7; D is ambiguous. This TCR came from a female donor with breast cancer. Some clones in this sample may be carry-over from other donors' samples. CDR3 region: CASSSGPALSEQYF. Here the CDR3 DNA reads TGTGCCAGCAGCTCCGGTCCGGCGCTGAGCGAGCAGTACTTC.